Listed below are T cell receptor beta chains from one sample, sequenced in a study of shared clonotypes between healthy human individuals. Using immunoSEQ multiplex PCR, the repertoire was profiled, and TCRdb retains in-frame clones only, with some absent. The sample lists approximately 740,000 clones, nearly 95% occurring once. Sample: naive CD8+ T cells sorted from blood. The receptors derive from a man younger than 40 in good health. Both conserved end residues are part of each CDR3. The D gene is left open where the match is weak. Only some rows state a clone size, as once, few, many or a class for expanded clones.

CDR3 protein: CASSPTLGRPVGLFF; CDR3 DNA: TGTGCCAGCAGTCCAACCCTAGGACGCCCTGTCGGACTGTTTTTT; D gene: -; clone size: -; J gene: TRBJ1-4; V gene: TRBV27
CDR3 protein: CASSQVAGGSTQYF; CDR3 DNA: TGCGCCAGCAGCCAAGTAGCGGGGGGTAGTACGCAGTATTTT; D gene: TRBD2; clone size: -; J gene: TRBJ2-3; V gene: TRBV4-1
CDR3 protein: CASSENMDFTEAFF; CDR3 DNA: TGTGCCAGCAGTGAAAATATGGACTTCACTGAAGCTTTCTTT; D gene: -; clone size: -; J gene: TRBJ1-1; V gene: TRBV2
CDR3 protein: CAISDNSDIQYF; CDR3 DNA: TGTGCCATCAGTGATAATTCAGACATTCAGTACTTC; D gene: -; clone size: -; J gene: TRBJ2-4; V gene: TRBV10-3
CDR3 protein: CASSKADPSTDTQYF; CDR3 DNA: TGCGCCAGCAGTAAGGCGGATCCTAGCACAGATACGCAGTATTTT; D gene: -; clone size: medium-sized; J gene: TRBJ2-3; V gene: TRBV10-1
CDR3 protein: CASSPGINTDTQYF; CDR3 DNA: TGCGCCAGCAGCCCCGGGATTAACACAGATACGCAGTATTTT; D gene: -; clone size: -; J gene: TRBJ2-3; V gene: TRBV5-1
CDR3 protein: CASSFGTTSTDTQYF; CDR3 DNA: TGTGCCAGCAGCTTTGGGACAACTAGCACAGATACGCAGTATTTT; D gene: -; clone size: -; J gene: TRBJ2-3; V gene: TRBV7-8
CDR3 protein: CSVEAQGGGYTF; CDR3 DNA: TGCAGCGTTGAGGCTCAAGGGGGGGGCTACACCTTC; D gene: -; clone size: -; J gene: TRBJ1-2; V gene: TRBV29-1
CDR3 protein: CASSLYLGGLSTDTQYF; CDR3 DNA: TGTGCCAGCAGTTTATATTTGGGAGGCCTGAGCACAGATACGCAGTATTTT; D gene: -; clone size: -; J gene: TRBJ2-3; V gene: TRBV27
CDR3 protein: CASSATGLAGTTGELFF; CDR3 DNA: TGTGCCAGCAGTGCCACGGGACTAGCGGGAACTACCGGGGAGCTGTTTTTT; D gene: TRBD2; clone size: once; J gene: TRBJ2-2; V gene: TRBV2
CDR3 protein: CASSDGREGLGTQYF; CDR3 DNA: TGTGCCAGCAGTGACGGTCGGGAGGGCCTAGGTACGCAGTATTTT; D gene: TRBD2; clone size: -; J gene: TRBJ2-3; V gene: TRBV6-4
CDR3 protein: CASSGGLAGIAGELFF; CDR3 DNA: TGTGCCAGCAGCGGAGGACTAGCGGGAATAGCCGGGGAGCTGTTTTTT; D gene: TRBD2; clone size: -; J gene: TRBJ2-2; V gene: TRBV9
CDR3 protein: CASSKGDRGSTGELFF; CDR3 DNA: TGTGCCAGCAGCAAAGGCGACAGGGGGTCCACCGGGGAGCTGTTTTTT; D gene: -; clone size: -; J gene: TRBJ2-2; V gene: TRBV21-1
CDR3 protein: CAISDSGRANEQFF; CDR3 DNA: TGTGCCATCAGTGACAGCGGGAGGGCCAATGAGCAGTTCTTC; D gene: TRBD2; clone size: -; J gene: TRBJ2-1; V gene: TRBV10-3
CDR3 protein: CASSYSSGGNNEQFF; CDR3 DNA: TGTGCCAGCAGTTACTCTAGCGGGGGGAACAATGAGCAGTTCTTC; D gene: TRBD2; clone size: once; J gene: TRBJ2-1; V gene: TRBV6-6
CDR3 protein: CASSLGIAGFYYEQYF; CDR3 DNA: TGTGCCAGCAGTTTGGGGATAGCGGGATTTTACTACGAGCAGTACTTC; D gene: TRBD2; clone size: -; J gene: TRBJ2-7; V gene: TRBV28